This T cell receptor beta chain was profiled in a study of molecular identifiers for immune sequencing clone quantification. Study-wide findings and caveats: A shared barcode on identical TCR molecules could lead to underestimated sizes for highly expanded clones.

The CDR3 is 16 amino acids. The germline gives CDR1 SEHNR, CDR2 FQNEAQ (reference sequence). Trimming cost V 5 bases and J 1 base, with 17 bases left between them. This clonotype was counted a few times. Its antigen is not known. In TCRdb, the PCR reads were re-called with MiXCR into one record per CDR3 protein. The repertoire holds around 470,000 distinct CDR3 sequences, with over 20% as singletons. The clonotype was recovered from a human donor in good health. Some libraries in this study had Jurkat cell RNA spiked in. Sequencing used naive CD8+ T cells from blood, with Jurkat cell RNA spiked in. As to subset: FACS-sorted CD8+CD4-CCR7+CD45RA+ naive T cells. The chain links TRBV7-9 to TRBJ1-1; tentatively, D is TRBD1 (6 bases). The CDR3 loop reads CASSVTAGAGNTEAFF. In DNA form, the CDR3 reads TGTGCCAGCAGCGTGACTGCAGGGGCCGGGAACACTGAAGCTTTCTTT. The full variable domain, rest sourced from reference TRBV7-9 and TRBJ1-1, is DTGVSQNPRHKITKRGQNVTFRCDPISEHNRLYWYRQTLGQGPEFLTYFQNEAQLEKSRLLSDRFSAERPKGSFSTLEIQRTEQGDSAMYLCASSVTAGAGNTEAFFGQGTRLTVV.